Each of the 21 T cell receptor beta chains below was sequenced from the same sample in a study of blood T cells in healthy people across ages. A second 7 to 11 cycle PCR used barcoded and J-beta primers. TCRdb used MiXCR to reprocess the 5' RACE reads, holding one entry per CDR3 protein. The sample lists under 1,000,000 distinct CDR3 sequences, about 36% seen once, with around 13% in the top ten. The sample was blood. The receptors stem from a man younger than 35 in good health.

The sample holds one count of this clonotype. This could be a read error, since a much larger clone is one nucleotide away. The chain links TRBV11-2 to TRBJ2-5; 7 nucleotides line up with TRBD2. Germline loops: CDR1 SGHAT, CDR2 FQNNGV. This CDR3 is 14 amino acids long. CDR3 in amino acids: CASSQGLDGETRYF. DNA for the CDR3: TGTGCCAGCAGCCAAGGACTAGATGGGGAGACCCGGTACTTC. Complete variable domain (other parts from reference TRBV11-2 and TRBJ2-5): EAGVAQSPRYKIIEKRQSVAFWCNPISGHATLYWYQQILGQGPKLLIQFQNNGVVDDSQLPKDRFSAERLKGVDSTLKIQPAKLEDSAVYLCASSQGLDGETRYFGPGTRLLVL.

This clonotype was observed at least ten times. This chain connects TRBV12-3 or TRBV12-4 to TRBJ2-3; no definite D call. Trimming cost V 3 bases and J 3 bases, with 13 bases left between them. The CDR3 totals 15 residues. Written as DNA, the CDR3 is TGTGCCAGCAGTTTCCCCCCTTTAGGTACAGATACGCAGTATTTT. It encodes CASSFPPLGTDTQYF.

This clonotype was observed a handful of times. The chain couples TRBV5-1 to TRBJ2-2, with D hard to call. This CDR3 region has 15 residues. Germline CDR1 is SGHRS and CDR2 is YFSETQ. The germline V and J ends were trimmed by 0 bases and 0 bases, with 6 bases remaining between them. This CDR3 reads CASSLGSTNTGELFF. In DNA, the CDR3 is TGCGCCAGCAGCTTGGGGAGTACGAACACCGGGGAGCTGTTTTTT.

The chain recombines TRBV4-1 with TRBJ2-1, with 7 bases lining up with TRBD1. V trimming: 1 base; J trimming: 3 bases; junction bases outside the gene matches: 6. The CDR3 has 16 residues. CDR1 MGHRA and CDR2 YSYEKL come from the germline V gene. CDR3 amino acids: CASSQAPGQNYNEQFF. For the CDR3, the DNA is TGCGCCAGCAGCCAAGCACCGGGACAGAACTACAATGAGCAGTTCTTC.

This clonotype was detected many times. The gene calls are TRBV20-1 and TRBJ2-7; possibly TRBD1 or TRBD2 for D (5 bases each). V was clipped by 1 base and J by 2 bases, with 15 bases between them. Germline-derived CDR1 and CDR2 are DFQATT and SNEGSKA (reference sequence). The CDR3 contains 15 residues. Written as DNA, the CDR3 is TGCAGTGCTAGAGTGAGCCAGGGAGCAGCCTACGAGCAGTACTTC. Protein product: CSARVSQGAAYEQYF.

This CDR3 is CSASAGGGLGQPQHF. In DNA, the CDR3 is TGCAGTGCTAGCGCGGGGGGGGGACTCGGTCAGCCCCAGCATTTT. The chain joins TRBV20-1 to TRBJ1-5; D possibly corresponds to TRBD1 (5 bases). V lost 3 bases and J lost 6, with 18 bases in between. Germline assignment: CDR1 DFQATT and CDR2 SNEGSKA (reference sequence). This CDR3 spans 15 amino acids.

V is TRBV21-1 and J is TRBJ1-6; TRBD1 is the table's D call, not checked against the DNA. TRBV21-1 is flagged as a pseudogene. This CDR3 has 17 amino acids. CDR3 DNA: TGTGCCAGCAGCACAATTCGACAGAAGATGTATGGTTCACCCCTCCACTTT. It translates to CASSTIRQKMYGSPLHF.

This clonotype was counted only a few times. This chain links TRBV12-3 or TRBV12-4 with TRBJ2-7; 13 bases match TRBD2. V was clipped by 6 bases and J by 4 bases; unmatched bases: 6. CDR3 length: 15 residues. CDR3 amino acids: CASSWGTSGVYEQYF. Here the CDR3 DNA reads TGTGCCAGCAGCTGGGGGACTAGCGGGGTTTACGAGCAGTACTTC.

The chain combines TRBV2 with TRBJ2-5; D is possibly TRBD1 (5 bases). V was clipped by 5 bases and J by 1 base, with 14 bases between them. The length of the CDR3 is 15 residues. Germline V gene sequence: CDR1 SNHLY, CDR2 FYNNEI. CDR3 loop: CASSLKRDSQETQYF. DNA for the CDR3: TGTGCCAGCAGTCTAAAACGTGACAGCCAAGAGACCCAGTACTTC.

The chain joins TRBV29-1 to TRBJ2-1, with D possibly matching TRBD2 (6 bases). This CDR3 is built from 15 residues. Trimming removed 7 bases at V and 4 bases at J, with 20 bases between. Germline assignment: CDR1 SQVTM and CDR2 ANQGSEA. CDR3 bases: TGCAGCGGAGGGGATTGGATGGAGGGGTACAATGAGCAGTTCTTC. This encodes CSGGDWMEGYNEQFF.

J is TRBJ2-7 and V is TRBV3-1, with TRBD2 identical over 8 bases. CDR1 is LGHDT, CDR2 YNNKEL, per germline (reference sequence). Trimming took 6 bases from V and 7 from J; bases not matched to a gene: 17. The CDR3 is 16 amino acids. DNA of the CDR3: TGTGCCAGCAGTCCAGCCGGGACTAGAGCCTGGAATGAGCAGTACTTC. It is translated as CASSPAGTRAWNEQYF.

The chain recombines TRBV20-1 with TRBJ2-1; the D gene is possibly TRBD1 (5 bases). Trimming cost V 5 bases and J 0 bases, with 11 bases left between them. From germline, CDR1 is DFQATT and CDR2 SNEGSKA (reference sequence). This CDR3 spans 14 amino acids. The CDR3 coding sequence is TGCAGTGCTTCTAGACAGTTCTCCTACAATGAGCAGTTCTTC. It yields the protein CSASRQFSYNEQFF.

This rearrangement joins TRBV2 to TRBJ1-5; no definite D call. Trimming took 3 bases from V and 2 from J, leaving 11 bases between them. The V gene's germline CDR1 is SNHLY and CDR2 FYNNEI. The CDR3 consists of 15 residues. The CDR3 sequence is CASSEVGRRNQPQHF. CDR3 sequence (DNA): TGTGCCAGCAGTGAGGTTGGTCGCCGCAATCAGCCCCAGCATTTT.

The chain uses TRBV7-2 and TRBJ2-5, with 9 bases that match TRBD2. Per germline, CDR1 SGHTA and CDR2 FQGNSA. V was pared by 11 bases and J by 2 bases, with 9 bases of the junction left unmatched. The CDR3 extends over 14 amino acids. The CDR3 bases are TGTGCCTCCCGCGTGGCGGGGGGGCAAGAGACCCAGTACTTC. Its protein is CASRVAGGQETQYF.

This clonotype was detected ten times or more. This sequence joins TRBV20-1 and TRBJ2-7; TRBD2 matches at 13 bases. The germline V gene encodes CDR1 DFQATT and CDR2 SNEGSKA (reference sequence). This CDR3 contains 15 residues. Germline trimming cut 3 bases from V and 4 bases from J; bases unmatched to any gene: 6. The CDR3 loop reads CSASSTSGGAYEQYF. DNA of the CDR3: TGCAGTGCTAGTTCCACTAGCGGGGGGGCTTACGAGCAGTACTTC.

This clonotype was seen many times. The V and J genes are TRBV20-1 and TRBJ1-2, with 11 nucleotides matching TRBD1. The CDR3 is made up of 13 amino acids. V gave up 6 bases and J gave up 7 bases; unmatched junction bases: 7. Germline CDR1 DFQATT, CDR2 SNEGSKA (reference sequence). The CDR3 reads CSADSGTGGGYTF. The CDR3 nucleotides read TGCAGTGCGGATTCCGGGACAGGGGGTGGCTACACCTTC.

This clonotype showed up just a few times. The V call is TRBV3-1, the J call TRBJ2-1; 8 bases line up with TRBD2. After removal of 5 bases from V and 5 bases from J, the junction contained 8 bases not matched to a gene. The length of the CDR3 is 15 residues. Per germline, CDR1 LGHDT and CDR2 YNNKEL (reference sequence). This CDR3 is CASSETSGQHNEQFF. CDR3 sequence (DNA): TGTGCCAGCAGCGAAACTAGCGGACAACACAATGAGCAGTTCTTC.

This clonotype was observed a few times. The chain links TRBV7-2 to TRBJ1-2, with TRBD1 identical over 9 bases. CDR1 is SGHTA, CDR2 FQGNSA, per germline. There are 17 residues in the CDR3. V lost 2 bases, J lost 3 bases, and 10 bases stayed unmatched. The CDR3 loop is CASSLIPDRQGDYGYTF. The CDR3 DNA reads TGTGCCAGCAGCTTAATACCCGACCGACAGGGGGACTATGGCTACACCTTC.

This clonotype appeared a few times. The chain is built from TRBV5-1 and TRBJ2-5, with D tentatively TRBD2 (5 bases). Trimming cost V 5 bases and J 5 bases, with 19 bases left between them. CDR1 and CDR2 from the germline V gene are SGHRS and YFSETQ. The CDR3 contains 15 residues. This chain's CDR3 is CASREAANSRETQYF. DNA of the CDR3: TGCGCCAGCAGGGAGGCAGCAAATTCTCGGGAGACCCAGTACTTC.

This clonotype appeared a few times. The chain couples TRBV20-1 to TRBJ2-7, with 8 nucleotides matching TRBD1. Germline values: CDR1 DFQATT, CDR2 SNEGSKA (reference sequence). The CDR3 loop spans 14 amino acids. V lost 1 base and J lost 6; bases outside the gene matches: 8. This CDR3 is CSARAPRGLCEQYF. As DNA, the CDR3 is TGCAGTGCTAGAGCGCCCAGGGGGCTCTGCGAGCAGTACTTC.

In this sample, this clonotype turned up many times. The CDR3 sequence is CASSLSLSYEQYF. Written as DNA, the CDR3 is TGTGCCAGCAGTTTAAGCCTCTCCTACGAGCAGTACTTC. The genes are TRBV12-3 or TRBV12-4 and TRBJ2-7; no firm D call. V was pared by 2 bases and J by 0 bases, with 5 bases between. This CDR3 comprises 13 residues.